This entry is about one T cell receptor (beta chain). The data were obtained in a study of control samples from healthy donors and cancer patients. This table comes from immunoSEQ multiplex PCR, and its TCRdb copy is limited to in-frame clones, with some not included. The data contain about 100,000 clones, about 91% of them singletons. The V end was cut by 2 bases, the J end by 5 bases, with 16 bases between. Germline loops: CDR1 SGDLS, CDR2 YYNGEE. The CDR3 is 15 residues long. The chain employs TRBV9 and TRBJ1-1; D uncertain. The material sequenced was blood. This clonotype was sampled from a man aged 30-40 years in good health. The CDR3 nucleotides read TGTGCCAGCAGCGTCCTGGATGGGGTTTGGACTGAAGCTTTCTTT. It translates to CASSVLDGVWTEAFF.